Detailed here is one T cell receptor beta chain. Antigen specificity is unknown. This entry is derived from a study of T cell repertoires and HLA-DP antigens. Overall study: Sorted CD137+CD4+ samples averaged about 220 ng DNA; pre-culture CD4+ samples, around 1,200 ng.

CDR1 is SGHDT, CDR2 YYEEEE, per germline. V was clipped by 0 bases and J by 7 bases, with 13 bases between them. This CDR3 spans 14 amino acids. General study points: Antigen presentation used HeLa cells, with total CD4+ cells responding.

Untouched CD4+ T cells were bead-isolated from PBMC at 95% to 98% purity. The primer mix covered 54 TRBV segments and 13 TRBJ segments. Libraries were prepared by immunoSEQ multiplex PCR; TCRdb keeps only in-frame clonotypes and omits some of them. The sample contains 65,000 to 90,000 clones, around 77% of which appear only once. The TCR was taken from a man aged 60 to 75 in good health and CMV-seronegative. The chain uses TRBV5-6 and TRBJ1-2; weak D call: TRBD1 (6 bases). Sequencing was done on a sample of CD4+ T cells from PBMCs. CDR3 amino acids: CASSLGQGLSGYTF. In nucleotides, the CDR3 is TGTGCCAGCAGCTTGGGGCAGGGGTTGAGTGGCTACACCTTC.